This T cell receptor beta chain is from a study of T cell responses to AZD1222 COVID-19 vaccine. Using immunoSEQ multiplex PCR, the repertoire was profiled, and TCRdb retains in-frame clones only, with some absent. This table holds about 59,000 clones, 75% to 90% found once. A note on this clone: As yet, its antigen is unknown.

Study-level results: No day 14 peak samples; only post-peak repertoires were characterized.

CDR3 length: 17 residues. Germline CDR1 and CDR2: SGHDT and YYEEEE. Germline trimming cut 4 bases from V and 6 bases from J; bases unmatched to any gene: 15. The chain carries TRBV5-6 and TRBJ2-1, with 8 bases lining up with TRBD2. The source of this sequence is an adult who received the AZD1222 COVID-19 vaccine. The sample was peripheral blood, taken 28 days after the second AZD1222 dose. The CDR3 DNA sequence: TGTGCCAGCAGCCGTCGGGGGGGCCAGCTGGCGGGCAATGAGCAGTTCTTC. Encoded protein: CASSRRGGQLAGNEQFF.